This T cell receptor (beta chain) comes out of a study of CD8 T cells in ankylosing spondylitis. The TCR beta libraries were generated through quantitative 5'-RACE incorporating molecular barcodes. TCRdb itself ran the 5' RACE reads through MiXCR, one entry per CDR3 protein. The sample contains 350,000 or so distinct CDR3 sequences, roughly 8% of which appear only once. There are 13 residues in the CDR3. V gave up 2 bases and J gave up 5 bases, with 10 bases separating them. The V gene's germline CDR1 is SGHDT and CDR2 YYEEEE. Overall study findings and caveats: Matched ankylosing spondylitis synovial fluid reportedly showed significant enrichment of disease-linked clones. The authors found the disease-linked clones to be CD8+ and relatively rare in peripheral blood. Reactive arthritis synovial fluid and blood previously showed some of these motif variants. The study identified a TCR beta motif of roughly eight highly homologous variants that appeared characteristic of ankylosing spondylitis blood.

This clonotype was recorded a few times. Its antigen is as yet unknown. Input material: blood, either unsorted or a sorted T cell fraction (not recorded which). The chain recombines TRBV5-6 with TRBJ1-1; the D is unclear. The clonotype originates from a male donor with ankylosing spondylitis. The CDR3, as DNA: TGTGCCAGCAGCTTAAATTATCGGACTGAAGCTTTCTTT. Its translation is CASSLNYRTEAFF.